This TCR beta chain was found in a study of T cell responses to AZD1222 COVID-19 vaccine. Study outcomes and limitations: Reports indicate that nearly half of spike-specific TCRs are directed at unmutated variant regions. Sampling captured repertoires only after the peak T cell response. It should be noted that donors were predominantly white British and more often female, and clonal diversity was possibly underestimated. Two AZD1222 doses significantly raised spike-specific TCR breadth and depth over controls.

To note about this clone: Its matching antigen is unknown.

Measured with immunoSEQ multiplex PCR; TCRdb has only the in-frame clones, and not every one. The sample lists 100,000 to 150,000 clones, 80% to 90% seen once, with approximately 12% in the top ten. Specimen: peripheral blood, collected on day 0 of MenACWY control vaccination. The receptor comes from an adult in good health.

CDR3 loop: CASGLVLRREATEDTQYF. The CDR3 DNA sequence: TGTGCTAGTGGTTTGGTACTTAGACGGGAGGCGACCGAAGATACGCAGTATTTT. V usage is TRBV12-5 and J usage is TRBJ2-3; 7 nucleotides match TRBD2. The V gene end was trimmed by 0 bases and the J gene end by 5 bases; junction bases not matched to a gene: 14. This CDR3 region has 18 residues. Germline lookup yields CDR1 LGHNT and CDR2 FRNRAP.